These T cell receptor beta chains were read from a single sample in a study of shared clonotypes between healthy human individuals. Libraries were prepared by immunoSEQ multiplex PCR; TCRdb keeps only in-frame clonotypes and omits some of them. The sample has approximately 530,000 clones; 90% to 96% are singletons. Sample: naive CD4+ T cells sorted from blood. These receptors were collected from a woman in her twenties or thirties in good health. Both conserved end residues are part of each CDR3. A D gene is named only where the DNA matches it firmly. The size entry is marked missing in some rows and otherwise reads once, few, many or a size class.

v_gene,d_gene,j_gene,len,abundance,CDR3aa,CDR3nt
TRBV19,.,TRBJ2-7,16,.,CASSMNRRGRSNEQYF,TGTGCCAGTAGTATGAATAGGCGTGGGCGATCCAACGAGCAGTACTTC
TRBV28,TRBD1,TRBJ1-2,17,.,CASSSTGTGQWGYGYTF,TGTGCCAGCAGTTCAACCGGGACAGGGCAATGGGGCTATGGCTACACCTTC
TRBV29-1,.,TRBJ2-1,17,.,CSVEDLLQGISYNEQFF,TGCAGCGTTGAAGATCTTCTTCAGGGGATATCCTACAATGAGCAGTTCTTC
TRBV6-6,.,TRBJ1-1,12,.,CASSPGDTEAFF,TGTGCCAGCAGTCCCGGCGACACTGAAGCTTTCTTT
TRBV27,.,TRBJ2-7,14,.,CASGGGWTGDEQYF,TGTGCCAGCGGGGGGGGGTGGACAGGTGACGAGCAGTACTTC
TRBV6-4,TRBD1,TRBJ2-1,15,.,CASSFQQGAYNEQFF,TGTGCCAGCAGTTTCCAACAGGGGGCCTACAATGAGCAGTTCTTC
TRBV5-1,.,TRBJ2-3,14,.,CASSWSGRTDTQYF,TGCGCCAGCAGCTGGTCAGGACGCACAGATACGCAGTATTTT
TRBV18,TRBD1,TRBJ2-5,16,.,CASSPPNDRAEETQYF,TGTGCCAGCTCACCACCGAATGACAGGGCGGAAGAGACCCAGTACTTC
TRBV4-1,TRBD2,TRBJ2-7,15,.,CASSREPGLSYEQYF,TGCGCCAGCAGCCGAGAACCGGGACTATCCTACGAGCAGTACTTC
TRBV28,.,TRBJ2-1,16,.,CASRKLEDWTYNEQFF,TGTGCCAGCAGAAAACTTGAGGACTGGACCTACAATGAGCAGTTCTTC
TRBV7-9,TRBD1,TRBJ2-1,17,.,CASSATFTGGPYNEQFF,TGTGCCAGCAGCGCTACCTTTACAGGGGGCCCCTACAATGAGCAGTTCTTC
TRBV7-9,TRBD1,TRBJ1-2,13,few,CASSAEGAGGYTF,TGTGCCAGCAGCGCTGAGGGGGCAGGTGGCTACACCTTC
TRBV5-4,.,TRBJ1-1,14,.,CASSLGTLNTEAFF,TGTGCCAGCAGCTTGGGGACCCTGAACACTGAAGCTTTCTTT
TRBV5-1,.,TRBJ1-3,16,.,CASSLQGTTAGNTIYF,TGCGCCAGCAGCCTACAGGGCACTACCGCGGGAAACACCATATATTTT
TRBV7-8,TRBD1,TRBJ1-5,16,.,CASSNTQGAFNQPQHF,TGTGCCAGCAGCAATACACAGGGGGCCTTCAATCAGCCCCAGCATTTT
TRBV5-4,TRBD2,TRBJ2-1,14,.,CASTGTSTYNEQFF,TGTGCCAGCACCGGGACTAGCACATACAATGAGCAGTTCTTC
TRBV7-3,.,TRBJ2-3,15,once,CASSETAFSTDTQYF,TGTGCCAGCAGCGAGACAGCGTTCTCCACAGATACGCAGTATTTT
TRBV4-1,.,TRBJ2-1,16,once,CASSQVFPSSYNEQFF,TGCGCCAGCAGCCAAGTGTTTCCAAGCTCCTACAATGAGCAGTTCTTC
TRBV5-1,.,TRBJ1-3,15,.,CASSLEPTSGNTIYF,TGCGCCAGCAGCTTGGAACCAACCTCTGGAAACACCATATATTTT
TRBV4-1,.,TRBJ2-1,13,.,CASSPLVTNEQFF,TGCGCCAGCAGCCCCCTAGTCACGAATGAGCAGTTCTTC
TRBV21-1,.,TRBJ1-1,16,.,CASSKVKLRVNTEAFF,TGTGCCAGCAGCAAAGTCAAGCTCAGGGTGAACACTGAAGCTTTCTTT
TRBV28,TRBD1,TRBJ2-7,14,.,CASNRDRDTYEQYF,TGTGCCAGTAACCGGGACAGGGATACCTACGAGCAGTACTTC
TRBV6-1,.,TRBJ1-5,15,.,CASTEYPYSNQPQHF,TGTGCCAGCACAGAATATCCTTATAGCAATCAGCCCCAGCATTTT
TRBV28,.,TRBJ1-1,14,once,CASSSQGVVTEAFF,TGTGCCAGCAGTTCACAGGGAGTGGTTACTGAAGCTTTCTTT
TRBV27,.,TRBJ2-4,13,.,CARMRIAKNIQYF,TGTGCTCGCATGCGGATAGCCAAAAACATTCAGTACTTC
TRBV7-2,TRBD2,TRBJ2-5,15,.,CASSLGSGGVGTQYF,TGTGCCAGCAGCTTAGGGAGCGGGGGGGTTGGGACCCAGTACTTC
TRBV5-1,.,TRBJ2-2,15,few,CASSLSSWNTGELFF,TGCGCCAGCAGCTTAAGTAGTTGGAACACCGGGGAGCTGTTTTTT
TRBV28,.,TRBJ2-7,13,.,CASSPSVIYEQYF,TGTGCCAGCAGCCCGTCCGTGATCTACGAGCAGTACTTC
TRBV9,.,TRBJ2-3,12,.,CASSLTTYTQYF,TGTGCCAGCAGCCTCACGACGTATACGCAGTATTTT
TRBV9,.,TRBJ1-3,15,once,CASSVGGISGNTIYF,TGTGCCAGCAGCGTCGGGGGGATCTCTGGAAACACCATATATTTT
TRBV30,TRBD2,TRBJ2-7,16,.,CAFPDPPGGLWYEQYF,TGTGCCTTCCCCGATCCTCCGGGAGGGTTGTGGTACGAGCAGTACTTC
TRBV19,.,TRBJ1-4,14,.,CASSPGGLGEKLFF,TGTGCCAGTAGTCCCGGGGGGCTTGGTGAAAAACTGTTTTTT
TRBV7-4,.,TRBJ2-5,15,once,CASSSKYRVSETQYF,TGTGCCAGCAGCTCGAAGTACAGGGTTTCTGAGACCCAGTACTTC
TRBV28,.,TRBJ1-5,14,.,CASSGLPASQPQHF,TGTGCCAGCAGTGGACTCCCGGCTTCCCAGCCCCAGCATTTT
TRBV28,.,TRBJ2-2,14,.,CASSLHRSTGELFF,TGTGCCAGCAGTTTGCATAGGTCCACCGGGGAGCTGTTTTTT
TRBV19,.,TRBJ2-7,13,.,CASSTPENYEQYF,TGTGCCAGTAGTACCCCTGAAAACTACGAGCAGTACTTC
TRBV9,TRBD2,TRBJ2-3,14,.,CASSVSGVTDTQYF,TGTGCCAGCAGCGTTAGCGGGGTTACAGATACGCAGTATTTT
TRBV7-2,TRBD1,TRBJ1-2,16,.,CASSLDWTGSSYGYTF,TGTGCCAGCAGCTTAGATTGGACAGGGTCATCCTATGGCTACACCTTC
TRBV10-3,TRBD1,TRBJ2-3,15,.,CAISEPGQATDTQYF,TGTGCCATCAGTGAACCGGGACAGGCCACAGATACGCAGTATTTT
TRBV4-1,TRBD2,TRBJ2-2,17,.,CASSRGDGTRSTGELFF,TGCGCCAGCAGCCGTGGGGATGGGACTAGGAGCACCGGGGAGCTGTTTTTT
TRBV7-9,.,TRBJ2-7,12,.,CASSWTLYEQYF,TGTGCCAGCAGCTGGACACTTTACGAGCAGTACTTC
TRBV28,.,TRBJ2-2,12,.,CASTGDTGELFF,TGTGCCAGCACCGGTGACACCGGGGAGCTGTTTTTT
TRBV7-3,TRBD2,TRBJ2-1,17,.,CASSLQGPSGRYNEQFF,TGTGCCAGCAGCTTACAGGGCCCTAGCGGGCGATACAATGAGCAGTTCTTC
TRBV6-5,.,TRBJ2-7,14,.,CASSQGVLSYEQYF,TGTGCCAGCAGCCAGGGAGTGCTCTCCTACGAGCAGTACTTC
TRBV7-9,.,TRBJ1-3,14,few,CASSFAGTGNTIYF,TGTGCCAGCAGCTTTGCAGGGACTGGAAACACCATATATTTT
TRBV7-9,TRBD2,TRBJ2-7,12,.,CASSPSPGLQYF,TGTGCCAGCAGTCCCAGTCCGGGACTACAGTACTTC
TRBV25-1,TRBD1,TRBJ2-2,15,.,CASSGGQGNTGELFF,TGTGCCAGCAGTGGCGGACAGGGAAACACCGGGGAGCTGTTTTTT
TRBV5-1,.,TRBJ1-1,17,.,CASSLGESSKGGTEAFF,TGCGCCAGCAGCTTGGGAGAGTCCTCAAAAGGGGGCACTGAAGCTTTCTTT
TRBV19,TRBD1,TRBJ1-1,15,.,CASSARTGGTNEAFF,TGTGCCAGTAGTGCCCGGACAGGGGGAACGAATGAAGCTTTCTTT
TRBV27,.,TRBJ2-6,18,.,CASSLTGYYLSGANVLTF,TGTGCCAGCAGTTTGACAGGTTATTACCTATCTGGGGCCAACGTCCTGACTTTC
TRBV5-5,.,TRBJ2-7,16,.,CASSLDGALSSYEQYF,TGTGCCAGCAGCTTGGACGGTGCTTTAAGCTCCTACGAGCAGTACTTC